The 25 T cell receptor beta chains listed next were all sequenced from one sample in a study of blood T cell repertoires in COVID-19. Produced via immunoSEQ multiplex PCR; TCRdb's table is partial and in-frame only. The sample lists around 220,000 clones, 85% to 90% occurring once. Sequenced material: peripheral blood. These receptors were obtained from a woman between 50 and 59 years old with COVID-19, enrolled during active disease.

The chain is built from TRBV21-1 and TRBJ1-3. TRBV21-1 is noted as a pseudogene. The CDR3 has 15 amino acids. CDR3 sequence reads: CASSNGSHSGNTIYF. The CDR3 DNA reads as TGTGCCAGCAGCAACGGGTCTCACTCTGGAAACACCATATATTTT.

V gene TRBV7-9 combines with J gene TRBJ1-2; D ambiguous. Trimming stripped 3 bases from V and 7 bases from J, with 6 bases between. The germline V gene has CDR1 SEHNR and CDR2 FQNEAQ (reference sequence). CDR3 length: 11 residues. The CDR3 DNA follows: TGTGCCAGCAGCTTCCGGGGTGGCTACACCTTC. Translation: CASSFRGGYTF.

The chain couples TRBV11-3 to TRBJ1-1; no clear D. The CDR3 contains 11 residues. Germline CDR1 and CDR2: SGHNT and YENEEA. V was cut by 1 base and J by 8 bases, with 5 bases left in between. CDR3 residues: CASSLGREAFF. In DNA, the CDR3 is TGTGCCAGCAGCTTAGGCAGAGAAGCTTTCTTT.

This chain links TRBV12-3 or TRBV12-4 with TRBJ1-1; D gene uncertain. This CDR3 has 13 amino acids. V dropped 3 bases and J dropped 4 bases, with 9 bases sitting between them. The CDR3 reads CASSLGSRTEAFF. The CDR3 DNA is TGTGCCAGCAGTTTGGGCAGTCGCACTGAAGCTTTCTTT.

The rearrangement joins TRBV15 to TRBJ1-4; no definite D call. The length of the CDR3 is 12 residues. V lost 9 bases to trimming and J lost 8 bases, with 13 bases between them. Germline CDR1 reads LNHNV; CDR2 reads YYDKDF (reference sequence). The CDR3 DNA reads TGTGCCACTAAGGACGGAGGGGAAAAACTGTTTTTT. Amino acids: CATKDGGEKLFF.

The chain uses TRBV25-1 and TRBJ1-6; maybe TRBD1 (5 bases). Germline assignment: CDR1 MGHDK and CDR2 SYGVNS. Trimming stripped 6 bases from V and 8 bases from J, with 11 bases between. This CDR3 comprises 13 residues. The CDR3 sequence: CASRTVRDSPLHF. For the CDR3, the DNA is TGTGCCAGCAGGACAGTTCGGGATTCACCCCTCCACTTT.

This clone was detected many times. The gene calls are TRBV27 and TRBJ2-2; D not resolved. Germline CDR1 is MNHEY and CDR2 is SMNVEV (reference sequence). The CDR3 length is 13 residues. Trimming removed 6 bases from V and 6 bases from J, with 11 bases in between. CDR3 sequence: CASSRVSSGELFF. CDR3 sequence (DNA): TGTGCCAGCAGCCGGGTCAGCTCCGGGGAGCTGTTTTTT.

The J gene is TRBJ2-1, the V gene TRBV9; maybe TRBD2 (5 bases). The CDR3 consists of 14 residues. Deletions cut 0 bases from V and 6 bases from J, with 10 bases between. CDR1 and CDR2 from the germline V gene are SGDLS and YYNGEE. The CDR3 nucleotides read TGTGCCAGCAGCGTAGGGGGAGTACGCAATGAGCAGTTCTTC. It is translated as CASSVGGVRNEQFF.

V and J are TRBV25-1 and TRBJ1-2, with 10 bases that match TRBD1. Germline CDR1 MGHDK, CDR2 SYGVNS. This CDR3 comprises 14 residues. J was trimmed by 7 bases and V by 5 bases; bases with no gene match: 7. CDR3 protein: CASSRDRGLGGYTF. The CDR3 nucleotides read TGTGCCAGCAGTCGGGACAGGGGACTGGGTGGCTACACCTTC.

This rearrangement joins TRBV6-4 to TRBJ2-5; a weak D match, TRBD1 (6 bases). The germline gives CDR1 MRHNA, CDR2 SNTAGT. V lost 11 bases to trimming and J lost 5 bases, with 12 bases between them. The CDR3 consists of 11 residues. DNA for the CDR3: TGTGCCCCAGACAGGACGGAGACCCAGTACTTC. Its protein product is CAPDRTETQYF.

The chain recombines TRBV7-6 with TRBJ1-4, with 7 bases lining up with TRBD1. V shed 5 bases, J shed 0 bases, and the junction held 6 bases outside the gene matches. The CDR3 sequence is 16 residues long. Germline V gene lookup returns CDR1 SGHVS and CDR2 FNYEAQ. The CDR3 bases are TGTGCCAGCAGCCCCGGGACAGCCTCAACTAATGAAAAACTGTTTTTT. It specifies CASSPGTASTNEKLFF.

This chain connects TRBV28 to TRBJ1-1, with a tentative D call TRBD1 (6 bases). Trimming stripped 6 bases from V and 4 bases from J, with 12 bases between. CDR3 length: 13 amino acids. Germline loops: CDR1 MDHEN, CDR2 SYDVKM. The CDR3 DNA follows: TGTGCCAGCAGGCGGGGGGGCCCCACTGAAGCTTTCTTT. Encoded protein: CASRRGGPTEAFF.

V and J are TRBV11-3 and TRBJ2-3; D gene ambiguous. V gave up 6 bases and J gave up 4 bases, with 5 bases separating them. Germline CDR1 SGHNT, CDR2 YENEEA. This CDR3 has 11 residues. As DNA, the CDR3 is TGTGCCAGCAGTCTAGCAGATACGCAGTATTTT. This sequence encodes CASSLADTQYF.

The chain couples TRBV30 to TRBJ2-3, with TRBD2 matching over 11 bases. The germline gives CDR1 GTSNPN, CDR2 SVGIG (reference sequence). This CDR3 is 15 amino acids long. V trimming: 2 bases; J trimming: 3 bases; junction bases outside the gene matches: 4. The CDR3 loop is CAWSLLAGVTDTQYF. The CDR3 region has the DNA TGTGCCTGGAGTTTACTAGCGGGGGTTACAGATACGCAGTATTTT. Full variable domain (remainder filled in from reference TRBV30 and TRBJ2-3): SQTIHQWPATLVQPVGSPLSLECTVEGTSNPNLYWYRQAAGRGLQLLFYSVGIGQISSEVPQNLSASRPQDRQFILSSKKLLLSDSGFYLCAWSLLAGVTDTQYFGPGTRLTVL.

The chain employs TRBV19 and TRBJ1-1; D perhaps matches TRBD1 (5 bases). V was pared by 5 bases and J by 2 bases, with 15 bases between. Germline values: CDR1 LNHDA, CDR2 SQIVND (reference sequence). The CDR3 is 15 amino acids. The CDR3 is CASSLSGWRNTEAFF. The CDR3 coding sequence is TGTGCCAGTAGTTTGTCAGGGTGGAGAAACACTGAAGCTTTCTTT.

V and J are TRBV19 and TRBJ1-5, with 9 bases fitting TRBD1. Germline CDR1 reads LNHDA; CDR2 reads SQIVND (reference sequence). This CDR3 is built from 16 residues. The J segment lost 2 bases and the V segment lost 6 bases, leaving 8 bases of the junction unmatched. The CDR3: CASRRPDRGGNQPQHF. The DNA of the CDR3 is TGTGCCAGTAGGAGACCGGACAGGGGAGGCAATCAGCCCCAGCATTTT.

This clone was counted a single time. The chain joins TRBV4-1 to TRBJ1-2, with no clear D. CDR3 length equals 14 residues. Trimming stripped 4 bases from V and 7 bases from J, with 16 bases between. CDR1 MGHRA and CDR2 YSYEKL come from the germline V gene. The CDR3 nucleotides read TGCGCCAGCAGCCGAGGCGGAACCGCGGGTGGCTACACCTTC. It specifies CASSRGGTAGGYTF.

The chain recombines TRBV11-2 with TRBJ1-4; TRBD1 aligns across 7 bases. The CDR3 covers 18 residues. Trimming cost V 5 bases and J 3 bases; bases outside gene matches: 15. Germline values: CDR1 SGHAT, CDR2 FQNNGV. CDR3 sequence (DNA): TGTGCCAGCAGCCCGAGCCCGGGACAGACCCTTCCTAATGAAAAACTGTTTTTT. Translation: CASSPSPGQTLPNEKLFF.

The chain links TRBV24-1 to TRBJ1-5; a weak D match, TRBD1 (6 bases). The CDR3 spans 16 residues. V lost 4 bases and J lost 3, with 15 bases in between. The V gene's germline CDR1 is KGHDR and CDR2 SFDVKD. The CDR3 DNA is TGTGCCACCAGTGACCCGACTGGACAGTTCAATCAGCCCCAGCATTTT. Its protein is CATSDPTGQFNQPQHF.

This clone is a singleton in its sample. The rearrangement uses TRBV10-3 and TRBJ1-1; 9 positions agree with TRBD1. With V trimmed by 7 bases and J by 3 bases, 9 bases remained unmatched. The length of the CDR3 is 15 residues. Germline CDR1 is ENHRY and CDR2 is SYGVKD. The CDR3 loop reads CAITDPGQGHTEAFF. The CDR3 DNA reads TGTGCCATCACGGACCCGGGACAGGGACACACTGAAGCTTTCTTT.

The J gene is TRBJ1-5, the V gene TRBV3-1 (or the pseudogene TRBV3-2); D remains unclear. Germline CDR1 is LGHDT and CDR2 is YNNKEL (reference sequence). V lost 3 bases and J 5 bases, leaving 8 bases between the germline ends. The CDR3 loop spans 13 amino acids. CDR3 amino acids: CASSQRVDQPQHF. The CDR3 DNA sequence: TGTGCCAGCAGCCAGAGGGTCGATCAGCCCCAGCATTTT.

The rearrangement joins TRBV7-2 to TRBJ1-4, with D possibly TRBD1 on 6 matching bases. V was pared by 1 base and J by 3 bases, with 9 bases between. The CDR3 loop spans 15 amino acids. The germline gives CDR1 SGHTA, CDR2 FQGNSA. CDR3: CASSLVGAANEKLFF. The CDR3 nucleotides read TGTGCCAGCAGCTTAGTGGGGGCAGCTAATGAAAAACTGTTTTTT.

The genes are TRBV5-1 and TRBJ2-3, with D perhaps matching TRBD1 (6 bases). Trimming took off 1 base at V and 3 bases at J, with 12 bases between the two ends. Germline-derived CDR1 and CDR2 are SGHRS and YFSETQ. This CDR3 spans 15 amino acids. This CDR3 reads CASSLRGSGTDTQYF. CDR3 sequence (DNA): TGCGCCAGCAGCTTGAGGGGGTCTGGGACAGATACGCAGTATTTT.

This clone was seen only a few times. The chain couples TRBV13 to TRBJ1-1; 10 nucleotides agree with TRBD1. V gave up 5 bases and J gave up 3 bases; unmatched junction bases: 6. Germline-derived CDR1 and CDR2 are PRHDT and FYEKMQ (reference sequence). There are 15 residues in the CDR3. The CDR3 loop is CASSADRGQDTEAFF. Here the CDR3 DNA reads TGTGCCAGCAGCGCCGACAGGGGGCAGGACACTGAAGCTTTCTTT.

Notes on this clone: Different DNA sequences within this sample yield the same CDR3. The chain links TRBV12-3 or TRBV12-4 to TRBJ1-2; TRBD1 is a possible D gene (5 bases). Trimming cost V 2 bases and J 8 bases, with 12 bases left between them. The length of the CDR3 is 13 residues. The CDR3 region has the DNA TGTGCCAGCAGTTTACAGGGCGGCTACGGCTACACCTTC. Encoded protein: CASSLQGGYGYTF.